This T cell receptor (beta chain) was captured in a study of OX40 agonist ivuxolimab in advanced cancers. Looking at the study overall: With ivuxolimab, an agonistic anti-OX40 (CD134) antibody, patients were treated.

Here immunoSEQ multiplex PCR was the method, and the copy in TCRdb shows in-frame clones only, minus some. The sample has fewer than 90,000 clones; around nine tenths are singletons. The CDR3 has 14 residues. The J segment lost 8 bases and the V segment lost 4 bases, leaving 6 bases of the junction unmatched. CDR1 and CDR2 from the germline V gene are LGHNA and YNFKEQ. Patients were ineligible given autoimmune disease history or systemic immunosuppression. The receptor comes from an adult with an advanced solid tumor such as melanoma, head and neck, liver or kidney cancer. The V and J genes are TRBV4-2 and TRBJ1-4; 8 bases are shared with TRBD1. Sample: CD4+ or CD8+ T cells sorted from blood, taken in a trial of the OX40 agonist ivuxolimab. The CDR3 is CASSRGQGGEKLFF. The CDR3 coding sequence is TGTGCCAGCAGCCGCGGACAGGGAGGGGAAAAACTGTTTTTT.